The 12 T cell receptor beta chains in this list originate from one sample, sequenced in a study of CD8+ T cells in alopecia areata. cDNA reverse transcribed from extracted RNA served as the sequencing template. Libraries were prepared by immunoSEQ multiplex PCR; TCRdb keeps only in-frame clonotypes and omits some of them. Of roughly 6,800 clones listed, roughly 67% are singletons. Both peripheral blood and punch biopsies of lesional scalp skin were obtained from patients who had alopecia areata. Specimen: skin, collected at week 0. Source of these receptors: a human donor with alopecia areata.

This clone was counted only a few times. The V and J genes are TRBV7-9 and TRBJ2-6, with D uncertain. The V end was cut by 1 base, the J end by 0 bases, with 13 bases between. CDR1 SEHNR and CDR2 FQNEAQ come from the germline V gene (reference sequence). The CDR3 runs to 18 residues. CDR3 in DNA: TGTGCCAGCAGCTTAGGTTCGGTTCGGTTCTCTGGGGCCAACGTCCTGACTTTC. The encoded protein is CASSLGSVRFSGANVLTF.

A few counts support this clone. The rearrangement uses TRBV6-5 and TRBJ1-3, with a tentative D call TRBD1 (6 bases). The germline V and J ends were trimmed by 6 bases and 4 bases, with 13 bases remaining between them. This CDR3 spans 14 amino acids. The germline gives CDR1 MNHEY, CDR2 SVGAGI. CDR3 protein: CASRSDRFGNTIYF. CDR3 DNA sequence: TGTGCCAGCAGGTCCGACAGGTTCGGAAACACCATATATTTT.

This clone has just a few counts. The chain carries TRBV7-3 and TRBJ2-5; the match to TRBD2 covers 9 bases. Germline V gene data show CDR1 as SGHTA and CDR2 as FQGTGA. The CDR3 sequence is 15 residues long. The V gene end was trimmed by 5 bases and the J gene end by 3 bases; junction bases not matched to a gene: 7. CDR3 sequence (DNA): TGTGCCAGCAGCCCGGGACTAGCACTAAAAGAGACCCAGTACTTC. Translation: CASSPGLALKETQYF.

The chain links TRBV4-1 to TRBJ1-1; 10 bases fit TRBD1. CDR1 and CDR2 from the germline V gene are MGHRA and YSYEKL. The trim removed 7 bases at V and 3 bases at J, leaving 11 bases unmatched. This CDR3 spans 16 amino acids. DNA of the CDR3: TGCGCCAGCACCCTACGACAGGGGGCTGGGGACACTGAAGCTTTCTTT. Amino acid sequence: CASTLRQGAGDTEAFF.

This chain uses TRBV5-1 with TRBJ2-4; 12 nucleotides match TRBD2. Losses at the gene ends were 4 bases for V and 0 bases for J; bases not matched to a gene: 8. The germline V gene has CDR1 SGHRS and CDR2 YFSETQ. The CDR3 has 18 residues. The CDR3 DNA follows: TGCGCCAGCAGCGGAGGATGGACTAGCGGGGTAGCCAAAAACATTCAGTACTTC. Its translation is CASSGGWTSGVAKNIQYF.

The chain recombines TRBV6-5 with TRBJ2-4, with a weak D call TRBD2 (5 bases). Germline V gives CDR1 MNHEY, CDR2 SVGAGI. The germline V and J ends were trimmed by 5 bases and 6 bases, with 14 bases remaining between them. This CDR3 contains 14 residues. CDR3 sequence reads: CASSPSIEGNIQYF. The DNA of the CDR3 is TGTGCCAGCAGTCCTTCCATTGAGGGAAACATTCAGTACTTC.

This sequence joins TRBV5-6 and TRBJ2-5; either TRBD1 or TRBD2 may fit D (5 bases each). V lost 0 bases and J 1 base, leaving 7 bases between the germline ends. There are 14 residues in the CDR3. Per germline, CDR1 SGHDT and CDR2 YYEEEE. The CDR3 reads CASSLVGRQETQYF. The CDR3 region has the DNA TGTGCCAGCAGCTTGGTGGGACGCCAAGAGACCCAGTACTTC.

This chain connects TRBV5-4 to TRBJ2-2, with TRBD1 matching 7 bases. The junction had 3 bases not matched to a gene; V was cut back by 4 bases and J by 0 bases. Germline loops: CDR1 SGHNT, CDR2 YYREEE (reference sequence). The length of the CDR3 is 15 residues. The CDR3 region has the DNA TGTGCCAGCAGCACGGGACAGACGAACACCGGGGAGCTGTTTTTT. As protein: CASSTGQTNTGELFF.

In DNA, the CDR3 is TGTGCCAGCAGCCAGCAGGGCAGCTATGGCTACACCTTC. Translating it yields CASSQQGSYGYTF. V gene TRBV14 combines with J gene TRBJ1-2; D possibly corresponds to TRBD1 (5 bases). The CDR3 runs 13 residues. Between the trimmed V and J ends, which lost 3 bases and 4 bases, there was a span of 9 bases. Germline CDR1 and CDR2: SGHDN and FVKESK.

This clone was counted between two and nine times. CDR3 amino acids: CASSLGIGYEQYF. CDR3 coding DNA: TGTGCCAGCAGCTTGGGGATAGGGTACGAGCAGTACTTC. V usage is TRBV7-2 and J usage is TRBJ2-7; the D is unclear. Trimming cost V 3 bases and J 4 bases, with 10 bases left between them. Germline loops: CDR1 SGHTA, CDR2 FQGNSA. CDR3 length: 13 amino acids.

The chain is built from TRBV4-1 and TRBJ1-1; 8 bases agree with TRBD1. Germline lookup yields CDR1 MGHRA and CDR2 YSYEKL. The CDR3 covers 14 residues. Germline trimming cut 8 bases from V and 4 bases from J; bases unmatched to any gene: 9. The CDR3 sequence: CASAYRQGSTEAFF. The CDR3 region has the DNA TGCGCCAGCGCTTACCGACAGGGGAGCACTGAAGCTTTCTTT.

This CDR3 is CASSLIPRLAHTGELFF. The CDR3 DNA follows: TGTGCCAGCAGCTTAATCCCTCGACTAGCGCACACCGGGGAGCTGTTTTTT. The V call is TRBV7-3, the J call TRBJ2-2; 8 positions agree with TRBD2. CDR3 length: 17 amino acids. The trim removed 1 base at V and 3 bases at J, leaving 7 bases unmatched. The germline V gene encodes CDR1 SGHTA and CDR2 FQGTGA.